This T cell receptor beta chain is from a study of OX40 agonist ivuxolimab in advanced cancers. Across the study: People in dose escalation had one of these cancers: hepatocellular carcinoma, melanoma, renal cell or head and neck cancer.

The repertoire was sequenced with immunoSEQ multiplex PCR; TCRdb's copy has only in-frame clones and lacks some. The sample has around 47,000 clones; less than 90% are singletons. With regard to this clone: The antigen remains undetermined.

Germline values: CDR1 LNHDA, CDR2 SQIVND (reference sequence). Trimming at V came to 5 bases and at J to 3 bases, leaving 4 bases not matched to a gene. CDR3 size: 13 residues. General study results and limits: CD8+ T cells were the subset that, on average, had more expanded clones than CD4+. Among the lowest peripheral clonal expansion occurred in 0.1-3.0 mg/kg partial responders.

Samples of blood were obtained at baseline, on cycle 4 day 1, and on cycle 7 day 1. This TCR was recovered from an adult with an advanced solid tumor such as melanoma, head and neck, liver or kidney cancer. The chain has TRBV19 and TRBJ2-7; 7 bases line up with TRBD1. Sequencing used CD4+ or CD8+ T cells sorted from blood, obtained in a trial of the OX40 agonist ivuxolimab. DNA for the CDR3: TGTGCCAGTAGTCCCGGGACAGACTACGAGCAGTACTTC. It translates to CASSPGTDYEQYF.